Reported below is one T cell receptor beta chain. Its antigen specificity is not known. Base qualities are not at hand, and no much larger clone is one base apart. The cohort comprised fewer than 700 healthy bone marrow donors. At the time of sampling, all cohort members were nominally healthy, though unrecorded immune exposures were likely present. The donor was CMV seronegative and was included in the group of a few hundred seronegative cohort members. Each donor provided a peripheral blood sample, and peripheral blood mononuclear cells were used for TCR beta sequencing. Genomic DNA extraction from the blood cell samples was performed with the Qiagen DNeasy Blood Extraction Kit. The CDR3 runs 18 residues from the cysteine to the phenylalanine. Here the CDR3 DNA is all that survives: 54 bases in frame from base 1. The junction carries 16 bases between V and J, which are trimmed by 0 bases and 0 bases respectively. CDR1 SGHRS and CDR2 YFSETQ were looked up in the germline V gene.

This record comes from a study of cytomegalovirus exposure and HLA in healthy donors (dated by TCRdb to the late 2010s). About the study as a whole: According to an earlier analysis of 587 of the donors, 200 million or so T cells yielded over 100 million unique TCR beta sequences and 276 Gb of sequence data. Besides the first cohort of some 670 subjects, a separate validation cohort made up of roughly 120 different subjects was used. In a later genetic analysis, genome-wide SNP genotypes for about three fifths of the roughly 670 donors were used, and that subset was treated as a discovery cohort. Donor age, sex, ethnicity and CMV serostatus were compiled together with the repertoire data. Rather than drawing on any new phenotypic data, the later analysis identified candidate immune exposures from TCR beta sequences and the way those sequences occurred across donors. Among over 350 genotyped donors of the cohort, an average of around 240,000 unique TCR beta nucleotide sequences were sequenced per donor, about a sixth of them non-productive. About five DR-DQ haplotypes were handled as single units for association and clustering, since linkage in the cohort was strong. In an earlier analysis of 550 to 700 of the donors, high-throughput TCR beta sequencing was used to judge whether each TCR beta V gene segment behaved as functional or pseudogenic. The study aimed to test whether cataloging public T cell receptors could reveal signatures of past pathogen exposure. An early release that covered roughly 600 HLA-typed donors contained approximately 290 gigabases of sequencing data and around 80 million unique TCR sequences. The study profiled the T cell repertoires of around 700 subjects by immunosequencing and related them to cytomegalovirus serostatus. Typing coverage differed by locus: A, B, C, DRB1 and DQB1 were typed in roughly 620-640 donors, DQA1 in approximately 520, DPA1 in 600 to 610, and DPB1 in about 450. A later analysis re-analyzed previously published TCR beta repertoires from 666 donors and added high-resolution HLA genotyping to study TCR occurrence patterns. To predict cytomegalovirus infection status, the study brought together high-throughput TCR immunosequencing, statistical association of individual TCRs with disease status, and machine learning. Of the roughly 400 genotyped donors, approximately 80% were placed in the genetic ancestry cluster associated with self-reported Caucasian donors. Both class I and class II loci were covered by HLA typing, at four-digit resolution. Every repertoire in the discovery cohort had been generated on one and the same sequencing platform. The study at large found these results: The authors suggested that the approach could potentially be generalized to other disease states and immunological phenotypes. Most CMV-associated TCR beta chains appeared to be HLA-restricted in a later analysis, and the HLA associations seemed to be driven largely by CMV exposure. Compared with the approximately 670-donor mean, donors in an Asian-associated ancestry cluster had fewer N-insertions in productive TCRs, according to a later genetic analysis. A group of highly shared sequence variants was considered likely to be a technical artifact of the sequencing pipeline. In the study, some 160 TCR beta chains were listed as associated with cytomegalovirus. In an earlier analysis of more than 450 of the donors, most TCR beta V segments were observed in productive rearrangements about 87% or about 30% of the time, broadly matching IMGT annotations. Because some donors lacked HLA typing at each locus, the association tests relied only on the typed subset. In a later genetic analysis, a missense DCLRE1C variant was associated with V-gene and J-gene trimming of TCR beta chains, and the association was replicated in an independent cohort. Because the 87-base-pair reads could not distinguish some IMGT-functional V segments, including TRBV6-2 and TRBV6-3, those segments were excluded. The earlier analysis of approximately 590 of the donors excluded around 17 rarely observed V segments, including chromosome 9 orphons, because counts were too low. Correlated functional status among segregating V segments might reflect linkage disequilibrium, but an unknown experimental factor could not be ruled out. A further reported finding was that TCR beta sequences accurately predicted the HLA-A and HLA-B alleles for most subjects in the first cohort. A later analysis reported that several top co-occurrence clusters appeared linked to parvovirus B19, influenza, CMV and Epstein-Barr virus. The cohort was sequenced for TCR beta chains only, and without alpha or paired-chain data the features that could be detected were limited. In a later analysis, HLA-associated TCR beta chains were found to be more clonally expanded and to have lower generation probabilities than equally common non-associated chains. Presence/absence analyses assumed roughly uniform sequencing depth across donors, an assumption that may not hold. Assigning TCR associations to individual alleles was difficult when HLA alleles, especially DR and DQ, strongly co-occurred. The classifier was reported to diagnose cytomegalovirus status with high specificity and sensitivity in both the original and validation cohorts. In vitro tests confirmed that a few of the cytomegalovirus-associated TCR beta chains recognize cytomegalovirus antigens. In a later analysis, some 18,000 TCR beta sequences were associated with specific HLA alleles at a false discovery rate of 0.05. According to a later analysis, TCR association rates differed among HLA loci, with DRB1 alleles showing the most associated TCRs and HLA-C alleles showing the fewest. CMV serostatus was the only immune exposure information available for the cohort. Across donors, most TCR sequences were observed very rarely, whereas some public TCRs were present in many individuals.

The library was made by the immunoSEQ multiplex PCR assay. A mixture of 60 forward primers for TCR Vbeta segments and 13 reverse primers for TCR Jbeta segments was used in the multiplex PCR. The CDR3 region of rearranged TCR beta genes was amplified from genomic DNA by a multiplex PCR assay. On the Illumina HiSeq System, the amplified TCR beta libraries were sequenced as 87-base-pair reads. Concerning the study's data processing: A later analysis counted tens of millions of unique TCR beta chains across the 690 or so repertoires, and 9 million to 14 million of these chains were shared by at least two donors. A nearest-neighbor algorithm error-corrected the raw reads and collapsed the reads into unique sequences, merging closely related sequences to remove PCR and sequencing errors. Alignment of CDR3 sequences to IMGT reference sequences was used to assign V, D and J gene segments. For a sequence to be retained, a match of at least six nucleotides to both a V gene segment and a J gene segment was required. A rearrangement counted as productive if the CDR3 had no stop codons and remained in frame with V and J, and every other rearrangement counted as non-productive. Following IMGT convention, CDR3 was defined as the stretch from the second conserved V-encoded cysteine up to the conserved J-encoded phenylalanine. The earlier analysis of 500 to 600 of the donors excluded sequences that lacked an unambiguous match to a single V gene segment. In an earlier analysis of 587 of the donors, a V segment was called functional when productive rearrangements were above 56.7%, and segregating when the standard deviation between donors exceeded 5%. A statistical classification framework was built to diagnose cytomegalovirus status from the catalog of TCR beta chain sequences. In a later analysis, V and J genes were assigned by comparing TCR nucleotide sequences against IMGT/GENE-DB human TR gene sequences. Using the TCRdist pipeline, a later analysis assigned CDR3 sequences along with most-parsimonious VDJ recombination scenarios. A later analysis defined each TCR beta chain by its CDR3 amino acid sequence plus V-gene family, and excluded reads lacking a unique V-gene family. To address suspected cross-contamination and a sequencing artifact, a later analysis removed roughly 580 highly shared, low-generation-probability nucleotide sequences. In a later analysis, a clonal expansion index was calculated for each public chain from normalized within-repertoire ranks of inferred template counts. A later analysis computed generation probabilities with a VDJ recombination model fitted to out-of-frame rearrangements, and checked the results against IGoR. In a later analysis, hypergeometric tests were used to score TCR-TCR, TCR-HLA and TCR-CMV co-occurrence, with a repertoire-size bias correction applied to TCR pairs. A later analysis estimated false discovery rates by permuting HLA or CMV assignments 20 times. In a later analysis, co-occurring TCRs were grouped using DBSCAN, with TCRdist sequence similarity added in when clustering inside HLA-allele-positive subsets. For co-occurrence clustering, repertoires with fewer than 30,000 or more than 120,000 public chains were excluded, along with five repertoires with anomalous nucleotide sharing. In TCRdb, the immuneACCESS table is reduced to in-frame sequences with V and J assigned. These tables do not hold every clone; where another copy was compared, an unresolved V gene accounts for under half, and the others remain unexplained. V and J calls and clone size are given by that table; D and trimming were obtained from the DNA. The sample table lists about 72,000 clones, about four fifths of them with a count of one. 3% to 4% of the sample is in the top ten clones.

The sequenced sample was PBMCs. The rearranged chain carries TRBV5-1 and TRBJ1-3, with the D gene not confidently named. This clonotype was obtained from a man in his forties or fifties in good health and CMV-seronegative. The CDR3 here reads CASSLARGSLYSGNTIYF. The nucleotides are TGCGCCAGCAGCTTGGCGCGCGGGTCTTTGTACTCTGGAAACACCATATATTTT.